The 24 T cell receptor beta chains below were found in one sample sequenced in a study of OX40 agonist ivuxolimab in advanced cancers. TCRdb's table, derived via immunoSEQ multiplex PCR, lists solely in-frame clones and lacks some. The repertoire holds approximately 77,000 clones, with about nine tenths as singletons. This specimen was CD4+ or CD8+ T cells sorted from blood, taken in a trial of the OX40 agonist ivuxolimab. The source of these receptors is an adult with an advanced solid tumor such as melanoma, head and neck, liver or kidney cancer.

The rearrangement uses TRBV28 and TRBJ2-1; either TRBD1 or TRBD2 may supply D (5 bases each). The CDR3 has 14 residues. The germline V and J ends were trimmed by 7 bases and 3 bases, with 13 bases remaining between them. Per germline, CDR1 MDHEN and CDR2 SYDVKM. The CDR3 DNA reads as TGTGCCAGCACCCTCGGGGCCGGCTACAATGAGCAGTTCTTC. Protein product: CASTLGAGYNEQFF. Drawing the rest from reference TRBV28 and TRBJ2-1, the complete variable domain is DVKVTQSSRYLVKRTGEKVFLECVQDMDHENMFWYRQDPGLGLRLIYFSYDVKMKEKGDIPEGYSVSREKKERFSLILESASTNQTSMYLCASTLGAGYNEQFFGPGTRLTVL.

V gene TRBV28 combines with J gene TRBJ2-1; D remains ambiguous. This CDR3 spans 15 amino acids. Trimming removed 1 base from V and 7 bases from J, with 14 bases in between. CDR1 is MDHEN and CDR2 is SYDVKM in the germline V gene. CDR3 protein: CASSLYPPSRNEQFF. The CDR3 bases are TGTGCCAGCAGTTTATACCCCCCCTCGAGGAATGAGCAGTTCTTC. The whole variable domain, remainder taken from reference TRBV28 and TRBJ2-1, is DVKVTQSSRYLVKRTGEKVFLECVQDMDHENMFWYRQDPGLGLRLIYFSYDVKMKEKGDIPEGYSVSREKKERFSLILESASTNQTSMYLCASSLYPPSRNEQFFGPGTRLTVL.

The chain joins TRBV29-1 to TRBJ2-7; TRBD2 matches 9 bases. Germline CDR1 is SQVTM and CDR2 is ANQGSEA. Trimming cost V 1 base and J 0 bases; bases outside gene matches: 13. The CDR3 spans 18 residues. CDR3 nucleotides: TGCAGCGTTGAAGGGTGGAGTAGCGGGAGTGGGAGCTCCTACGAGCAGTACTTC. Encoded protein: CSVEGWSSGSGSSYEQYF.

This rearrangement joins TRBV19 to TRBJ2-1; 12 bases match TRBD2. This CDR3 comprises 17 residues. From germline, CDR1 is LNHDA and CDR2 SQIVND (reference sequence). The trim removed 5 bases at V and 9 bases at J, leaving 14 bases unmatched. CDR3 in DNA: TGTGCCAGTAGTCCTACGACTAGCGGGAGCGGCTGGGGTGAGCAGTTCTTC. Its translation: CASSPTTSGSGWGEQFF. The full variable domain, with the rest looked up from reference TRBV19 and TRBJ2-1, is DGGITQSPKYLFRKEGQNVTLSCEQNLNHDAMYWYRQDPGQGLRLIYYSQIVNDFQKGDIAEGYSVSREKKESFPLTVTSAQKNPTAFYLCASSPTTSGSGWGEQFFGPGTRLTVL.

The chain uses TRBV13 and TRBJ2-1, with D perhaps TRBD2 (5 bases). Per germline, CDR1 PRHDT and CDR2 FYEKMQ (reference sequence). The CDR3 runs 13 residues. V was cut by 0 bases and J by 8 bases, with 8 bases left in between. Here the CDR3 reads CASSLGRGDEQFF. In DNA form, the CDR3 reads TGTGCCAGCAGCTTAGGTCGGGGAGATGAGCAGTTCTTC.

The CDR3 sequence: CASSVELTGSVTGELFF. The CDR3 DNA reads as TGTGCCAGCAGCGTAGAATTAACGGGATCGGTCACCGGGGAGCTGTTTTTT. The rearrangement links TRBV9 to TRBJ2-2; D is possibly TRBD2 (5 bases). The CDR3 has 17 amino acids. Germline loops: CDR1 SGDLS, CDR2 YYNGEE. Trimming left V 0 bases short and J 4 bases short, with 16 bases between. Full variable domain (remainder filled in from reference TRBV9 and TRBJ2-2): DSGVTQTPKHLITATGQRVTLRCSPRSGDLSVYWYQQSLDQGLQFLIQYYNGEERAKGNILERFSAQQFPDLHSELNLSSLELGDSALYFCASSVELTGSVTGELFFGEGSRLTVL.

V gene TRBV7-2 combines with J gene TRBJ2-5; D call uncertain. The V and J ends lost 3 bases and 2 bases respectively, with 7 bases between them. CDR3 length equals 13 residues. CDR1 is SGHTA and CDR2 is FQGNSA in the germline V gene. The CDR3 sequence is CASSLPVQETQYF. For the CDR3, the DNA is TGTGCCAGCAGCTTGCCGGTTCAAGAGACCCAGTACTTC.

The chain recombines TRBV5-6 with TRBJ2-1; weak D call: TRBD2 (5 bases). This CDR3 has 12 amino acids. CDR1 and CDR2 (germline): SGHDT, YYEEEE. Trimming removed 3 bases from V and 5 bases from J, with 6 bases in between. CDR3 amino acids: CASSSGNNEQFF. The CDR3 DNA follows: TGTGCCAGCAGCTCCGGGAACAATGAGCAGTTCTTC.

The genes are TRBV6-5 and TRBJ2-1, with D maybe TRBD2 (6 bases). V shed 2 bases and J shed 6 bases, with 11 bases lying between them. Per germline, CDR1 MNHEY and CDR2 SVGAGI. The CDR3 extends over 14 amino acids. CDR3 residues: CASSYLASPNEQFF. In nucleotides, the CDR3 is TGTGCCAGCAGTTACCTAGCGTCCCCCAATGAGCAGTTCTTC.

This rearrangement joins TRBV11-3 to TRBJ2-3; D remains ambiguous. Per germline, CDR1 SGHNT and CDR2 YENEEA. This CDR3 spans 17 amino acids. V dropped 1 base and J dropped 0 bases, with 14 bases sitting between them. CDR3 sequence: CASSLVNRGPSTDTQYF. CDR3 nucleotide sequence: TGTGCCAGCAGCTTAGTCAATCGAGGACCTAGCACAGATACGCAGTATTTT.

The chain combines TRBV28 with TRBJ2-7; D gene unclear. CDR3 length equals 9 residues. V dropped 8 bases and J dropped 4 bases, with 3 bases sitting between them. In germline, CDR1 is MDHEN, CDR2 SYDVKM. Here the CDR3 DNA reads TGTGCCAGCGGATACGAGCAGTACTTC. Amino acids: CASGYEQYF. Filled out from reference TRBV28 and TRBJ2-7, the complete variable domain reads DVKVTQSSRYLVKRTGEKVFLECVQDMDHENMFWYRQDPGLGLRLIYFSYDVKMKEKGDIPEGYSVSREKKERFSLILESASTNQTSMYLCASGYEQYFGPGTRLTVT.

The chain uses TRBV6-5 and TRBJ2-4, with 8 bases aligning to TRBD2. CDR1 and CDR2 (germline): MNHEY, SVGAGI. V shed 3 bases, J shed 5 bases, and the junction held 6 bases outside the gene matches. This CDR3 is built from 15 residues. CDR3 DNA sequence: TGTGCCAGCAGTTATTTCGAACTAGCGGAAAACATTCAGTACTTC. Translating it yields CASSYFELAENIQYF.

The rearrangement links TRBV6-1 to TRBJ1-1, with D possibly matching TRBD1 (5 bases). Germline values: CDR1 MNHNS, CDR2 SASEGT. Trimming stripped 5 bases from V and 1 base from J, with 11 bases between. This CDR3 comprises 14 residues. CDR3 DNA sequence: TGTGCCAGCAGTCCTGGGACGGCGAACACTGAAGCTTTCTTT. Its translation: CASSPGTANTEAFF.

The chain uses TRBV7-9 and TRBJ2-1, with TRBD1 identical over 8 bases. The ends lost 5 bases at V and 8 bases at J; junction bases unmatched: 2. The CDR3 has 12 amino acids. The germline V gene has CDR1 SEHNR and CDR2 FQNEAQ (reference sequence). The CDR3: CASSNRGDEQFF. For the CDR3, the DNA is TGTGCCAGCAGCAACAGGGGGGATGAGCAGTTCTTC.

This rearrangement joins TRBV19 to TRBJ2-7; 7 bases are a match to TRBD1. The CDR3 has 15 amino acids. Germline CDR1 and CDR2: LNHDA and SQIVND (reference sequence). The trim removed 3 bases at V and 2 bases at J, leaving 7 bases unmatched. This chain's CDR3 is CASSIETGLPYEQYF. For the CDR3, the DNA is TGTGCCAGTAGTATCGAGACAGGGCTTCCCTACGAGCAGTACTTC.

The V and J genes are TRBV6-6 and TRBJ2-7; D unclear. This CDR3 is 12 amino acids long. The V end was cut by 0 bases, the J end by 6 bases, with 6 bases between. The germline CDR1 and CDR2 sequences are MNHNY and SVGAGI (reference sequence). DNA of the CDR3: TGTGCCAGCAGTTACTCGAAACTCGAGCAGTACTTC. It yields the protein CASSYSKLEQYF.

V and J are TRBV5-1 and TRBJ2-1; 7 bases fit TRBD1. The CDR3 has 13 residues. With V trimmed by 4 bases and J by 4 bases, 2 bases remained unmatched. Germline CDR1 SGHRS, CDR2 YFSETQ. This chain's CDR3 is CASSGTEYNEQFF. CDR3 coding DNA: TGCGCCAGCAGCGGGACAGAGTACAATGAGCAGTTCTTC.

The table lists this clone with a few counts. The V call is TRBV18, the J call TRBJ1-3; possibly TRBD1 for D (5 bases). There are 15 residues in the CDR3. Trimming removed 4 bases at V and 4 bases at J, with 14 bases between. Germline V CDR1 and CDR2: KGHSH, LQKENI. Here the CDR3 DNA reads TGTGCCAGCTCACTTACTGGGACTACCGGAAACACCATATATTTT. Residues: CASSLTGTTGNTIYF.

The V and J genes are TRBV7-8 and TRBJ2-7; 9 nucleotides agree with TRBD2. Germline lookup yields CDR1 SGHVS and CDR2 FQNEAQ. The V gene end was trimmed by 1 base and the J gene end by 5 bases; junction bases not matched to a gene: 6. The CDR3 runs 15 residues. The CDR3 sequence is CASSLGLAGTHEQYF. CDR3 in DNA: TGTGCCAGCAGCTTAGGCCTAGCGGGAACCCACGAGCAGTACTTC.

V is TRBV28 and J is TRBJ1-5; D is ambiguous. Germline loops: CDR1 MDHEN, CDR2 SYDVKM. V lost 3 bases and J 0 bases, leaving 9 bases between the germline ends. CDR3 length: 15 amino acids. The CDR3 sequence is CASSFPPYSNQPQHF. The CDR3 DNA follows: TGTGCCAGCAGTTTTCCACCTTATAGCAATCAGCCCCAGCATTTT. Full variable domain (outside the CDR3, taken from reference TRBV28 and TRBJ1-5): DVKVTQSSRYLVKRTGEKVFLECVQDMDHENMFWYRQDPGLGLRLIYFSYDVKMKEKGDIPEGYSVSREKKERFSLILESASTNQTSMYLCASSFPPYSNQPQHFGDGTRLSIL.

The rearrangement uses TRBV7-2 and TRBJ1-1, with 8 bases aligning to TRBD1. The CDR3 sequence is 14 residues long. In germline, CDR1 is SGHTA, CDR2 FQGNSA. Trimming at V came to 10 bases and at J to 1 base, leaving 8 bases not matched to a gene. CDR3 DNA: TGTGCCATCTGGACAGGGAGGGGGAACACTGAAGCTTTCTTT. It yields the protein CAIWTGRGNTEAFF.

The rearrangement joins TRBV14 to TRBJ2-2; TRBD1 agrees at 11 bases. CDR1 and CDR2 from the germline V gene are SGHDN and FVKESK. V shed 0 bases, J shed 6 bases, and the junction held 6 bases outside the gene matches. This CDR3 is 17 amino acids long. The chain's CDR3 is CASSQDIWGQGAGELFF. In nucleotides, the CDR3 is TGTGCCAGCAGCCAAGATATTTGGGGACAGGGGGCCGGGGAGCTGTTTTTT.

This clone has only one observation. The chain is built from TRBV4-1 and TRBJ2-6, with 8 bases that match TRBD1. Germline V gives CDR1 MGHRA, CDR2 YSYEKL. With V trimmed by 3 bases and J by 3 bases, 10 bases remained unmatched. The CDR3 covers 18 residues. CDR3 nucleotides: TGCGCCAGCAGCCAGGGGTTCGCAGGGGGCTATGGGGCCAACGTCCTGACTTTC. Its protein is CASSQGFAGGYGANVLTF.

This rearrangement joins TRBV9 to TRBJ2-1; 9 bases are a match to TRBD2. Germline values: CDR1 SGDLS, CDR2 YYNGEE. The CDR3 is 17 residues long. Trimming cost V 3 bases and J 0 bases; bases outside gene matches: 7. The CDR3 nucleotides read TGTGCCAGCAGCGGGCGGGAGGGCCAGAGCTCCTACAATGAGCAGTTCTTC. Translation: CASSGREGQSSYNEQFF.